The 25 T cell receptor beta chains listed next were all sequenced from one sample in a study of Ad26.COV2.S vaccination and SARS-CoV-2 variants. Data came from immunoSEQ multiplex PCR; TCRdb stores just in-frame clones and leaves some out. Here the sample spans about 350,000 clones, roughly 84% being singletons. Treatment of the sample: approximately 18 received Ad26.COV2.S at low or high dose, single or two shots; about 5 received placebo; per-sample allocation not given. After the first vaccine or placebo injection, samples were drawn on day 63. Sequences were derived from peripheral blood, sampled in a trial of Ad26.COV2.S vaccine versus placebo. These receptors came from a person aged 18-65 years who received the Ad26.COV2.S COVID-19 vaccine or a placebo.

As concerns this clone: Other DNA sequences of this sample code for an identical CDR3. Here the CDR3 reads CASSPRPSTDTQYF. The CDR3, as DNA: TGTGCCAGCTCACCAAGACCTAGCACAGATACGCAGTATTTT. The chain is built from TRBV18 and TRBJ2-3, with D unresolved. This CDR3 is 14 amino acids long. V was pared by 2 bases and J by 0 bases, with 6 bases between. Germline loops: CDR1 KGHSH, CDR2 LQKENI.

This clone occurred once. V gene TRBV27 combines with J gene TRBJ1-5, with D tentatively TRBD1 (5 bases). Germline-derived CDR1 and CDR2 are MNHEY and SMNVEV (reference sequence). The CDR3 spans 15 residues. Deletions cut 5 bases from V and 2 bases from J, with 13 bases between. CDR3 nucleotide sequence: TGTGCCAGCAGTAGCGGGGGAATAGGCAATCAGCCCCAGCATTTT. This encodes CASSSGGIGNQPQHF.

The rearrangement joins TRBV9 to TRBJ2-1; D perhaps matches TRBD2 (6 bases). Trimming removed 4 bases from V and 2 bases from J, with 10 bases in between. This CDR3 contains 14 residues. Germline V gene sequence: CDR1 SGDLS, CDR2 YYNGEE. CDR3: CASSLRGTYNEQFF. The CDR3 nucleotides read TGTGCCAGCAGCCTCCGGGGGACCTACAATGAGCAGTTCTTC. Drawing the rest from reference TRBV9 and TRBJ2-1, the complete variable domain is DSGVTQTPKHLITATGQRVTLRCSPRSGDLSVYWYQQSLDQGLQFLIQYYNGEERAKGNILERFSAQQFPDLHSELNLSSLELGDSALYFCASSLRGTYNEQFFGPGTRLTVL.

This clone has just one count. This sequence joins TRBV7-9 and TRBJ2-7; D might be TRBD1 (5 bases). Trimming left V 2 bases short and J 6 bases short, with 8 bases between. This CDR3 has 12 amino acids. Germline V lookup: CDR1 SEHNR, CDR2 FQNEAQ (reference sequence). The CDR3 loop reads CASSLPGPEQYF. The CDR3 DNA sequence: TGTGCCAGCAGCTTACCAGGGCCCGAGCAGTACTTC.

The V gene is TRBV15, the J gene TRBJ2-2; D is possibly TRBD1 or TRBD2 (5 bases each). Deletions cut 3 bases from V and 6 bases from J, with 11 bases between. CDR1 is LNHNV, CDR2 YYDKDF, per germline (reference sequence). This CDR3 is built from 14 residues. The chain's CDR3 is CATSSREPAGELFF. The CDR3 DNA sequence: TGTGCCACCAGCAGCAGGGAGCCGGCCGGGGAGCTGTTTTTT.

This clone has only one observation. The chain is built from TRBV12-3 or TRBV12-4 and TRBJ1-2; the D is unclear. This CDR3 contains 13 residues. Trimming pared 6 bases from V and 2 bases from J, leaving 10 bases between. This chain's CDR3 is CASSPRINYGYTF. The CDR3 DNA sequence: TGTGCCAGCAGCCCTCGGATAAACTATGGCTACACCTTC.

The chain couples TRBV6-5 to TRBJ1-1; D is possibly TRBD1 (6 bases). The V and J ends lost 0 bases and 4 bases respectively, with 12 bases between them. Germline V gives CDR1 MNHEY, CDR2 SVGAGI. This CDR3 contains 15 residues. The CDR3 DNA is TGTGCCAGCAGTTACTCGGGGGGGCTAGGCACTGAAGCTTTCTTT. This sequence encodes CASSYSGGLGTEAFF.

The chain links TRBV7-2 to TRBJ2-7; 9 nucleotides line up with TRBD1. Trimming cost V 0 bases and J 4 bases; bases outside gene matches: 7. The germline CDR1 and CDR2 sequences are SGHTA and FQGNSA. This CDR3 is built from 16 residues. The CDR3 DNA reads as TGTGCCAGCAGCTTAGCCCAGGGACAGGGAAAGTACGAGCAGTACTTC. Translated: CASSLAQGQGKYEQYF.

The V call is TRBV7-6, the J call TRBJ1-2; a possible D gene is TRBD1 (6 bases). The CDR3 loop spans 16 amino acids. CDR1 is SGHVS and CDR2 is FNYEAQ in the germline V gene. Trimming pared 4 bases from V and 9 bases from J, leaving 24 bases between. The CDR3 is CASSSGPGGGGTRYTF. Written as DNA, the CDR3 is TGTGCCAGCAGCTCAGGACCCGGGGGCGGGGGGACACGCTACACCTTC. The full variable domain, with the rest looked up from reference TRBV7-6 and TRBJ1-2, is GAGVSQSPRYKVTKRGQDVALRCDPISGHVSLYWYRQALGQGPEFLTYFNYEAQQDKSGLPNDRFSAERPEGSISTLTIQRTEQRDSAMYRCASSSGPGGGGTRYTFGSGTRLTVV.

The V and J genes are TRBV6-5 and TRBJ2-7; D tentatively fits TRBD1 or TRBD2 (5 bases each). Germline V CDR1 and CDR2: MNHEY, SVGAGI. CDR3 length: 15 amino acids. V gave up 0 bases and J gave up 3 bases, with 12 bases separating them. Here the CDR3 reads CASSYSRDPFYEQYF. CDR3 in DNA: TGTGCCAGCAGTTACTCGAGGGACCCCTTCTACGAGCAGTACTTC.

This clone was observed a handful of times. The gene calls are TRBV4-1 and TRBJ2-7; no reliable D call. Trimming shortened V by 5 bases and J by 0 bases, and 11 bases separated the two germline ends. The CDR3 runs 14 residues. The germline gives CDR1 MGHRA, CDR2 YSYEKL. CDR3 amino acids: CASSIKAHSYEQYF. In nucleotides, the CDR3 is TGCGCCAGCAGCATTAAGGCCCACTCCTACGAGCAGTACTTC.

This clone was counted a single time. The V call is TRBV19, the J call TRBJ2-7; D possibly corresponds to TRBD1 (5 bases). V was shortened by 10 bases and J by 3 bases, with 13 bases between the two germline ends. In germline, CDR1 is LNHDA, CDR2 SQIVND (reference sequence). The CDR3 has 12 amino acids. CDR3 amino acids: CATTQGNYEQYF. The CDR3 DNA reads TGTGCCACCACTCAGGGAAACTACGAGCAGTACTTC.

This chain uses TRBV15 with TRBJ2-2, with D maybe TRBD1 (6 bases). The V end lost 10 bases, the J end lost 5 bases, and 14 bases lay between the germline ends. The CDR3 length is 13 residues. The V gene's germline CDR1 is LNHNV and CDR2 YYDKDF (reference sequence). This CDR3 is CAIRIGGTGELFF. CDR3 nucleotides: TGTGCCATCCGTATAGGGGGAACCGGGGAGCTGTTTTTT. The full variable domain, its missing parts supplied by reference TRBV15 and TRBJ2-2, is DAMVIQNPRYQVTQFGKPVTLSCSQTLNHNVMYWYQQKSSQAPKLLFHYYDKDFNNEADTPDNFQSRRPNTSFCFLDIRSPGLGDTAMYLCAIRIGGTGELFFGEGSRLTVL.

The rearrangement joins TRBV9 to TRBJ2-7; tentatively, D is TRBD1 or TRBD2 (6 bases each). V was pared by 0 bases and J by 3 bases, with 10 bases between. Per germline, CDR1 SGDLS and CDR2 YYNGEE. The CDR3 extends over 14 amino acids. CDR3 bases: TGTGCCAGCAGCGTAGGGGGGGCGGTCTACGAGCAGTACTTC. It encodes CASSVGGAVYEQYF.

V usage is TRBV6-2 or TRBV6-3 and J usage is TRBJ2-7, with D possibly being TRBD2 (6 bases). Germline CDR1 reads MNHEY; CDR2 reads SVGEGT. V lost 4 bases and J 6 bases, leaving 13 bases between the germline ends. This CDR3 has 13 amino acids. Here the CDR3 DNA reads TGTGCCAGCAGTTTAAGGGAGGTCGGCGAGCAGTACTTC. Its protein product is CASSLREVGEQYF.

CDR3 nucleotide sequence: TGTGCCAGCAGCCCTAGGGCGGGGGACAACTACAATGAGCAGTTCTTC. Protein product: CASSPRAGDNYNEQFF. The rearrangement links TRBV9 to TRBJ2-1; possible D gene TRBD2, 7 bases. Germline loops: CDR1 SGDLS, CDR2 YYNGEE. With 4 bases removed from V and 3 bases from J, the gap between germline ends came to 17 bases. The CDR3 totals 16 residues.

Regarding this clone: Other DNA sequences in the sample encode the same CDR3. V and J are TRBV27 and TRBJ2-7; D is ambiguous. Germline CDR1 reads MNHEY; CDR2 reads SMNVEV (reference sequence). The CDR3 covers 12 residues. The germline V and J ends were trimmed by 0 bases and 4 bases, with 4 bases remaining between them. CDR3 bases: TGTGCCAGCAGTTTATCTGGATACGAGCAGTACTTC. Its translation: CASSLSGYEQYF.

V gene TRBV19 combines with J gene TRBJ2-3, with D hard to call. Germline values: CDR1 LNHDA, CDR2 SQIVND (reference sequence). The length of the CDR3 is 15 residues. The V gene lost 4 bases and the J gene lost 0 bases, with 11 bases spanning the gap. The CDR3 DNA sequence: TGTGCCAGTAGTACCCCGTCCACGAGCACAGATACGCAGTATTTT. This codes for CASSTPSTSTDTQYF.

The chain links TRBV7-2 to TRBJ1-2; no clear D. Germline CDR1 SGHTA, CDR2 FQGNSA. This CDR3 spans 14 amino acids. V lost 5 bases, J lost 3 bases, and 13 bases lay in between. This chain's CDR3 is CASSPLDGYYGYTF. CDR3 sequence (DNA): TGTGCCAGCAGCCCGTTGGACGGGTACTATGGCTACACCTTC.

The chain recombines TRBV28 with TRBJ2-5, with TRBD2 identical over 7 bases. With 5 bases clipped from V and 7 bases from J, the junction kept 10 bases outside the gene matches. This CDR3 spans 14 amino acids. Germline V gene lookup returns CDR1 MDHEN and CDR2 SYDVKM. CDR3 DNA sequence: TGTGCCAGCAGTCCCTCAGTGGGGGGGTGGACCCAGTACTTC. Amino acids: CASSPSVGGWTQYF.

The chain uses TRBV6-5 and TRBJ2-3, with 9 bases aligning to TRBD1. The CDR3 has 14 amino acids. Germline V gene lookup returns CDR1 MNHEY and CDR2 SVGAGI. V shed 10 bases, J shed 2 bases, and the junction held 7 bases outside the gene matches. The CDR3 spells CATAGTGSTDTQYF. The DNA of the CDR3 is TGTGCCACGGCCGGGACAGGGTCCACAGATACGCAGTATTTT.

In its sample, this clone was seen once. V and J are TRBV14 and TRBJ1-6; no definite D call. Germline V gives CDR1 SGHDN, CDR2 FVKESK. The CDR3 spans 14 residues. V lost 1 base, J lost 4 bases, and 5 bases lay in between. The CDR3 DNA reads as TGTGCCAGCAGCCAAGTGGAGTATAATTCACCCCTCCACTTT. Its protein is CASSQVEYNSPLHF.

The CDR3 is CATRSEATGELFF. DNA of the CDR3: TGTGCCACTCGGTCAGAGGCCACCGGGGAGCTGTTTTTT. The chain employs TRBV24-1 and TRBJ2-2; D not resolved. This CDR3 is 13 amino acids long. The germline CDR1 and CDR2 sequences are KGHDR and SFDVKD. V was clipped by 10 bases and J by 4 bases, with 12 bases between them.

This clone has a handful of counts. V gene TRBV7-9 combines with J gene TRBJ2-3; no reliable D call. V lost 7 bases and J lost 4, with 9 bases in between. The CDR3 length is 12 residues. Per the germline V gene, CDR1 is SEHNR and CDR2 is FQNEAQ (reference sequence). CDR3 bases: TGTGCCAGCACCGATCCATCAGATACGCAGTATTTT. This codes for CASTDPSDTQYF.

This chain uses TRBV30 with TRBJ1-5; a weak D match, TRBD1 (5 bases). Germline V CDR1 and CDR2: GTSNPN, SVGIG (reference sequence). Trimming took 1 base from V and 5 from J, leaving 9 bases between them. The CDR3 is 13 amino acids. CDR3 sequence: CAWSGQNDQPQHF. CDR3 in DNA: TGTGCCTGGAGTGGACAGAACGATCAGCCCCAGCATTTT.